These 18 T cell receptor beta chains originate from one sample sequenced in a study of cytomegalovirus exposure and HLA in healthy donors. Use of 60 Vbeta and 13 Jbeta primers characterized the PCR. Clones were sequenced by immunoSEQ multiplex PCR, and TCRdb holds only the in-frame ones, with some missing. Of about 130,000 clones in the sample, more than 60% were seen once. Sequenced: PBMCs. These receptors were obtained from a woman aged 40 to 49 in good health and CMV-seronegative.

The CDR3 is CASSLGLAGSSYEQYF. The CDR3 DNA sequence: TGTGCCAGCAGCTTGGGACTAGCGGGGAGCTCCTACGAGCAGTACTTC. The V call is TRBV5-6, the J call TRBJ2-5; 11 bases agree with TRBD2. The DNA end favors TRBJ2-7, so the J call may be wrong. This CDR3 has 16 amino acids. Germline CDR1 SGHDT, CDR2 YYEEEE.

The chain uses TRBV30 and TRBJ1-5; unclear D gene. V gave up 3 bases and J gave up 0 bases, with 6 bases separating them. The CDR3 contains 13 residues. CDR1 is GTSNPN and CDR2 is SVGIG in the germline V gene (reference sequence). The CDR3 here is CAWSPNSNQPQHF. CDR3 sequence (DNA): TGTGCCTGGAGCCCTAATAGCAATCAGCCCCAGCATTTT.

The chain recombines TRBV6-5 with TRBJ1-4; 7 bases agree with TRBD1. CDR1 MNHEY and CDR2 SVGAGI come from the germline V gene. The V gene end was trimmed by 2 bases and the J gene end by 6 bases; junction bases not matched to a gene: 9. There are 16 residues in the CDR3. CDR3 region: CASSYGIGQGDEKLFF. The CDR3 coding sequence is TGTGCCAGCAGTTACGGAATCGGGCAGGGGGATGAAAAACTGTTTTTT.

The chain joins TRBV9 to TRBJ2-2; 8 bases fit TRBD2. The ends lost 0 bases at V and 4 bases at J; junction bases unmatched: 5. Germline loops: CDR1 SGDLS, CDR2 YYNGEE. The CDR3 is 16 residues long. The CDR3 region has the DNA TGTGCCAGCAGCGTAGCGGGAGGGATGGCCACCGGGGAGCTGTTTTTT. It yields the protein CASSVAGGMATGELFF.

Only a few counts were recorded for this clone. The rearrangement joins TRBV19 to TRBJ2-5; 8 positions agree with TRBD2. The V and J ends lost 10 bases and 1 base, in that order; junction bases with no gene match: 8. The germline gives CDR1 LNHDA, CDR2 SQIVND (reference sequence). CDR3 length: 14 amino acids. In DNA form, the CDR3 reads TGTGCCACCGGTAGCGGGGAGACCCAAGAGACCCAGTACTTC. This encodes CATGSGETQETQYF.

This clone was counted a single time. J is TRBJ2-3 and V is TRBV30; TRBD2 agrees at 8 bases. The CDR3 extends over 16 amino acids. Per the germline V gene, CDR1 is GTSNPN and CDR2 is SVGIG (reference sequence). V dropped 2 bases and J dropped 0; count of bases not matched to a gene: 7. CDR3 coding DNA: TGTGCCTGGAGTTCCGGTGGCGGGGGGAGCACAGATACGCAGTATTTT. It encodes CAWSSGGGGSTDTQYF.

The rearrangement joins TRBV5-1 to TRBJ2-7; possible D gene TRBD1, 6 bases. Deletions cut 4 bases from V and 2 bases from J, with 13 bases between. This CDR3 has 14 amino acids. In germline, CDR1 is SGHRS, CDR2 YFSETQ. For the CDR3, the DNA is TGCGCCAGCAGCGTGGACAGTTCGACCTACGAGCAGTACTTC. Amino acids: CASSVDSSTYEQYF.

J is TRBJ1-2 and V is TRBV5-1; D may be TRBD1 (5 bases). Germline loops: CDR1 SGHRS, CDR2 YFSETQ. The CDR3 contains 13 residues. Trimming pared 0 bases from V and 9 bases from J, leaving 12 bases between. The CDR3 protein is CASSLEVSDSYTF. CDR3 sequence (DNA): TGCGCCAGCAGCTTGGAAGTGTCGGACAGCTACACCTTC.

The CDR3 coding sequence is TGTGCCTGGACCCTAACAGGGGGCTTCTATGGCTACACCTTC. This gives the protein CAWTLTGGFYGYTF. The J gene is TRBJ1-2, the V gene TRBV30; 9 bases fit TRBD1. CDR3 length: 14 residues. V was clipped by 4 bases and J by 4 bases; unmatched bases: 7. The germline V gene has CDR1 GTSNPN and CDR2 SVGIG (reference sequence).

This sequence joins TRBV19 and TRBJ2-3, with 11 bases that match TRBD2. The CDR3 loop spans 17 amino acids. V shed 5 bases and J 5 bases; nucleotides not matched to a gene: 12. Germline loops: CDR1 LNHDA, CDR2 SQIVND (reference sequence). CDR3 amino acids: CASSQPFSGRAGDTQYF. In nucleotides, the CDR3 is TGTGCCAGTAGTCAGCCCTTTAGCGGGAGGGCCGGAGATACGCAGTATTTT.

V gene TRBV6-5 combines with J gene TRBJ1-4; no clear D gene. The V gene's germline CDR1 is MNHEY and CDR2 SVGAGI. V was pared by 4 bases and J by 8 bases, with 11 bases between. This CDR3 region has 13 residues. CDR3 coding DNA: TGTGCCAGCAGTTCCCGGTCTCCGGAAAAACTGTTTTTT. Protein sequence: CASSSRSPEKLFF.

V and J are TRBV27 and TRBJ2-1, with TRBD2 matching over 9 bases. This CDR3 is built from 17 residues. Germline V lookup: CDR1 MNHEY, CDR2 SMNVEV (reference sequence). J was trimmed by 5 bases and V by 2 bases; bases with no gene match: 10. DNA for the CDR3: TGTGCCAGCAGTTTACCCGGCGGGGGGGCAAATGACAATGAGCAGTTCTTC. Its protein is CASSLPGGGANDNEQFF.

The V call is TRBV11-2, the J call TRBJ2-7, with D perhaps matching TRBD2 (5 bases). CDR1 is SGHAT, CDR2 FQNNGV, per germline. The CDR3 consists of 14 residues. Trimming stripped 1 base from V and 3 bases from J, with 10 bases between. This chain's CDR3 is CASSLGEGSYEQYF. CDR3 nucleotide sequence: TGTGCCAGCAGCTTAGGTGAAGGGAGCTACGAGCAGTACTTC.

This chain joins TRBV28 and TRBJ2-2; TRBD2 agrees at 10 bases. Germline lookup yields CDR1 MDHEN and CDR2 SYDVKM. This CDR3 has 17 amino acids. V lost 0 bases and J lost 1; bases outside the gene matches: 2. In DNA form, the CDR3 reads TGTGCCAGCAGTTTATGGTCTAGCGGGAGGAACACCGGGGAGCTGTTTTTT. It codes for CASSLWSSGRNTGELFF.

This CDR3 reads CASRRPGTGPSGNTIYF. In nucleotides, the CDR3 is TGCGCCAGCAGGCGACCTGGGACAGGGCCAAGCGGAAACACCATATATTTT. The chain recombines TRBV10-1 with TRBJ1-3; 9 nucleotides match TRBD1. CDR3 length equals 17 residues. The V and J ends lost 6 bases and 4 bases, in that order; junction bases with no gene match: 13. Germline CDR1 reads WNHNN; CDR2 reads SYGVQD (reference sequence).

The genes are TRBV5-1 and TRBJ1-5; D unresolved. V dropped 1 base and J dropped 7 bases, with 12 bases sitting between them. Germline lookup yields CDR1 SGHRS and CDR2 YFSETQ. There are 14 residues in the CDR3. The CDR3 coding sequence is TGCGCCAGCAGCTTGAACAGCGGCGGCCAGCCCCAGCATTTT. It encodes CASSLNSGGQPQHF.

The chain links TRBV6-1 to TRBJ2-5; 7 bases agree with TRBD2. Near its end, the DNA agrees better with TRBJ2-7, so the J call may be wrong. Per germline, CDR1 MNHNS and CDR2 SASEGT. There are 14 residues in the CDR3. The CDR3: CAARSAGEDYEQYF. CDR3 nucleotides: TGTGCCGCCCGATCGGCGGGGGAGGACTACGAGCAGTACTTC.

The CDR3 here is CASSWSGGSNQPQHF. Here the CDR3 DNA reads TGCGCCAGCAGCTGGTCAGGGGGTAGCAATCAGCCCCAGCATTTT. The chain uses TRBV5-1 and TRBJ1-5; 7 nucleotides match TRBD1. The CDR3 covers 15 residues. The J segment lost 0 bases and the V segment lost 3 bases, leaving 3 bases of the junction unmatched. Germline CDR1 SGHRS, CDR2 YFSETQ.